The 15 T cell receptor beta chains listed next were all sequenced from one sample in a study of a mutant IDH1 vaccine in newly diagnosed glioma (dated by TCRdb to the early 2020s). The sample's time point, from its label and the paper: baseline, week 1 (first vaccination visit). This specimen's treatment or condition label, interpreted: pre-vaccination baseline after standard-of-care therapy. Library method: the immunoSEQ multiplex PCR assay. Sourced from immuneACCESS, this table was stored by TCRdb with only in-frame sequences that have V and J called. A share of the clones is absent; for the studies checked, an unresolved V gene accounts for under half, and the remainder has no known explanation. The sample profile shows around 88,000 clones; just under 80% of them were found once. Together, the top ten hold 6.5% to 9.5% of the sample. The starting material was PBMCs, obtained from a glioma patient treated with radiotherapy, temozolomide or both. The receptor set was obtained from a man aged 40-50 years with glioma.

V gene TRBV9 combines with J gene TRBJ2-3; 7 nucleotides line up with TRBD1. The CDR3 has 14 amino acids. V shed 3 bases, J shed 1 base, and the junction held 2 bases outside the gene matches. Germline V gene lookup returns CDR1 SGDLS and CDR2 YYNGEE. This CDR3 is CASSDDRGTDTQYF. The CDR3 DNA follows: TGTGCCAGCAGCGATGACAGGGGCACAGATACGCAGTATTTT.

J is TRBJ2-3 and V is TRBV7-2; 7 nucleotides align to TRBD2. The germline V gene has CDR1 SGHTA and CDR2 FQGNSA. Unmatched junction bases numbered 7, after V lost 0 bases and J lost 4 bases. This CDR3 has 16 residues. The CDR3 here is CASSLAGGASPDTQYF. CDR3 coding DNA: TGTGCCAGCAGCTTAGCGGGAGGGGCTAGCCCAGATACGCAGTATTTT.

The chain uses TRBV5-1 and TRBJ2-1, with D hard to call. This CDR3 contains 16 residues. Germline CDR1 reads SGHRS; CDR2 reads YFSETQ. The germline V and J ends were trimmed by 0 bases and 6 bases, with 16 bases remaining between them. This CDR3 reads CASSLAGSTGRNEQFF. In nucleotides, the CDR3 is TGCGCCAGCAGCTTGGCCGGGTCGACCGGGCGCAATGAGCAGTTCTTC.

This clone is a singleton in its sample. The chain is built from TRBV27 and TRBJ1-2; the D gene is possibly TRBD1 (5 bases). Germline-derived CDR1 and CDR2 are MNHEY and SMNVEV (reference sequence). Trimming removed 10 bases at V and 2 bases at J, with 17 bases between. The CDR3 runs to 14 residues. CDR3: CATSGDGSNYGYTF. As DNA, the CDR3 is TGTGCCACCTCCGGGGACGGGTCGAACTATGGCTACACCTTC.

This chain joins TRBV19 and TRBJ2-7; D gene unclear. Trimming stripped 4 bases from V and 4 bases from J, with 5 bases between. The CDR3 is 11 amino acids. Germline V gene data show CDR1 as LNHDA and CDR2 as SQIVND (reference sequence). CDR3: CASSTEYEQYF. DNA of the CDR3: TGTGCCAGTAGTACTGAATACGAGCAGTACTTC.

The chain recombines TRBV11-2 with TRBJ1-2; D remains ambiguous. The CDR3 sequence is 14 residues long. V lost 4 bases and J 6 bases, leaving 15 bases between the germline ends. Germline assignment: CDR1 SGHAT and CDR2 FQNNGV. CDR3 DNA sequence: TGTGCCAGCAGCTCTTCCCCGGGTTTGGATGGCTACACCTTC. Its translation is CASSSSPGLDGYTF.

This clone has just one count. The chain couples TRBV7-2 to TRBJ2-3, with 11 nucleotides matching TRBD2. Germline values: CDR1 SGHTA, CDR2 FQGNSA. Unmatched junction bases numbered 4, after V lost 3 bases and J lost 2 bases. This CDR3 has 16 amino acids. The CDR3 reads CASSFSGGGNTDTQYF. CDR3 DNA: TGTGCCAGCAGCTTTAGCGGGGGGGGGAACACAGATACGCAGTATTTT. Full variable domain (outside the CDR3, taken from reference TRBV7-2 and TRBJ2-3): GAGVSQSPSNKVTEKGKDVELRCDPISGHTALYWYRQSLGQGLEFLIYFQGNSAPDKSGLPSDRFSAERTGGSVSTLTIQRTQQEDSAVYLCASSFSGGGNTDTQYFGPGTRLTVL.

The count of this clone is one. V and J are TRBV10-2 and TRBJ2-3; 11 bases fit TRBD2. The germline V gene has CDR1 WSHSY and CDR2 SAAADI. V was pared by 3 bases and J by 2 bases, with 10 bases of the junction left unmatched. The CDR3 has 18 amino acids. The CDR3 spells CASSDPVLAGAFTDTQYF. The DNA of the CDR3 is TGCGCCAGCAGTGACCCTGTACTAGCGGGGGCATTCACAGATACGCAGTATTTT.

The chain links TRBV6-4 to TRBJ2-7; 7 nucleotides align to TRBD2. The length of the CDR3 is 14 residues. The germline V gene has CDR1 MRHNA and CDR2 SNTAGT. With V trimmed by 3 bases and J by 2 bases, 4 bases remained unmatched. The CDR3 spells CASSEGGIPYEQYF. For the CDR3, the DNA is TGTGCCAGCAGTGAGGGGGGGATCCCCTACGAGCAGTACTTC.

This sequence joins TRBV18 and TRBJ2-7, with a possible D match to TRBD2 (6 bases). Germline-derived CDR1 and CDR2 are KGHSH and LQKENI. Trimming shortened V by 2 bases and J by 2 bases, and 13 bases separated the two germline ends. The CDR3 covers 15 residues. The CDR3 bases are TGTGCCAGCTCACCAACGGGACTGGGTCCCTACGAGCAGTACTTC. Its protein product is CASSPTGLGPYEQYF.

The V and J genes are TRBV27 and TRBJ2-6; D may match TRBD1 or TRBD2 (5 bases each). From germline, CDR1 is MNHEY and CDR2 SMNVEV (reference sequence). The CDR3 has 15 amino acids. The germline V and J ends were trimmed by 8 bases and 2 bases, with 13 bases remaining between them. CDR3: CASCWTGPGANVLTF. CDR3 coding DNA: TGTGCCAGCTGCTGGACGGGGCCTGGGGCCAACGTCCTGACTTTC.

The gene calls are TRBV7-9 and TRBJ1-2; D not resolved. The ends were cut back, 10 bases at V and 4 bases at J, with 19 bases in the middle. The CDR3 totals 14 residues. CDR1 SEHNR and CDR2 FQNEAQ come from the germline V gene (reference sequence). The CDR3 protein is CATDAGEDFYGYTF. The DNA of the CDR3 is TGTGCCACCGACGCCGGGGAGGACTTCTATGGCTACACCTTC.

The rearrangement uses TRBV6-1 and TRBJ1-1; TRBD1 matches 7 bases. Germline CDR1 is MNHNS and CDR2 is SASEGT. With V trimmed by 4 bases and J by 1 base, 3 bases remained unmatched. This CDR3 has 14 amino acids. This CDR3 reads CASSARQGNTEAFF. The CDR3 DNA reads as TGTGCCAGCAGTGCGAGACAGGGGAACACTGAAGCTTTCTTT.

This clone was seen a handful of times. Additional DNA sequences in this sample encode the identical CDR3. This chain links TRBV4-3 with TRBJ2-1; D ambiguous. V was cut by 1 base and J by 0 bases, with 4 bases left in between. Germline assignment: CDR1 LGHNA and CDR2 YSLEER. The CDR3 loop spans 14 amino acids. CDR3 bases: TGCGCCAGCAGCCAAGGCGGCTCCTACAATGAGCAGTTCTTC. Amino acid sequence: CASSQGGSYNEQFF.

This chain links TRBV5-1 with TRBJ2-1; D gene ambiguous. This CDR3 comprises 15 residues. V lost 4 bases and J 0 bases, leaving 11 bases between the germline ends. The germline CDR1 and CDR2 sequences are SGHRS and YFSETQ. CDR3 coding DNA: TGCGCCAGCAGCCCCAGAGCTGGCTCCTACAATGAGCAGTTCTTC. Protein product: CASSPRAGSYNEQFF.